This T cell receptor (beta chain) was profiled in a study of glioma-infiltrating T cells after dendritic cell vaccination. Study context: Treatment, given 2003 to 2012, was autologous tumor lysate-pulsed dendritic cell vaccination. Dendritic cell vaccine was injected intradermally three times, biweekly.

Amplification used 60 V beta primers and 13 J beta primers. The protocol was immunoSEQ multiplex PCR, while the TCRdb copy is restricted to in-frame clones and leaves out a portion. The sample consists of some 70,000 clones, under 90% of them appearing once. The CDR3 contains 13 residues. CDR1 is SGHDN and CDR2 is FVKESK in the germline V gene. V shed 0 bases and J shed 6 bases, with 8 bases lying between them. The sequence was obtained from a human donor with glioblastoma. The source was blood, collected before dendritic cell vaccination. The chain carries TRBV14 and TRBJ1-1; tentatively, D is TRBD1 (6 bases). In DNA form, the CDR3 reads TGTGCCAGCAGCCAAGATAGGGGGTCTGAAGCTTTCTTT. It specifies CASSQDRGSEAFF. The entire variable domain, with the rest obtained from reference TRBV14 and TRBJ1-1, is as follows: EAGVTQFPSHSVIEKGQTVTLRCDPISGHDNLYWYRRVMGKEIKFLLHFVKESKQDESGMPNNRFLAERTGGTYSTLKVQPAELEDSGVYFCASSQDRGSEAFFGQGTRLTVV.